The 23 T cell receptor beta chains reported below all come from one sample, sequenced in a study of blood T cell repertoires in COVID-19. Produced via immunoSEQ multiplex PCR; TCRdb's table is partial and in-frame only. Here the sample spans 65,000 or so clones, 81% being singletons. Sample: peripheral blood. Source of these receptors: a woman in her 70s with acute or convalescent COVID-19.

This clone was seen more than once but under ten times. This chain links TRBV7-9 with TRBJ2-1; no firm D call. CDR1 is SEHNR and CDR2 is FQNEAQ in the germline V gene (reference sequence). The CDR3 runs to 14 residues. Trimming took 7 bases from V and 7 from J, leaving 17 bases between them. This CDR3 is CASTIEVAVNEQFF. CDR3 in DNA: TGTGCCAGCACCATAGAGGTGGCAGTTAATGAGCAGTTCTTC.

This rearrangement joins TRBV4-1 to TRBJ1-5; 12 bases match TRBD1. With 1 base clipped from V and 1 base from J, the junction kept 5 bases outside the gene matches. Germline V gene lookup returns CDR1 MGHRA and CDR2 YSYEKL. The CDR3 is made up of 18 amino acids. The CDR3 spells CASSQGDRGRRSNQPQHF. The CDR3 DNA reads as TGCGCCAGCAGCCAAGGGGACAGGGGGCGCCGGAGCAATCAGCCCCAGCATTTT.

The chain recombines TRBV4-1 with TRBJ2-7; 8 bases agree with TRBD2. V was pared by 1 base and J by 5 bases, with 4 bases of the junction left unmatched. CDR1 is MGHRA, CDR2 YSYEKL, per germline. This CDR3 comprises 14 residues. CDR3 protein: CASSQGVLADEQYF. Here the CDR3 DNA reads TGCGCCAGCAGCCAAGGGGTACTAGCGGACGAGCAGTACTTC.

The chain employs TRBV27 and TRBJ1-2, with 7 bases that match TRBD1. The CDR3 length is 14 residues. Losses at the gene ends were 5 bases for V and 8 bases for J; bases not matched to a gene: 11. Germline values: CDR1 MNHEY, CDR2 SMNVEV (reference sequence). CDR3 sequence: CASSRDSRTWGYTF. The CDR3, as DNA: TGTGCCAGCAGTCGGGACAGCAGGACGTGGGGCTACACCTTC.

In its sample, this clone was seen a few times. The chain recombines TRBV28 with TRBJ1-2; TRBD1 is a possible D gene (5 bases). This CDR3 is 16 amino acids long. CDR1 is MDHEN, CDR2 SYDVKM, per germline. Trimming cost V 6 bases and J 6 bases, with 23 bases left between them. The CDR3 DNA sequence: TGTGCCAGCAGCTCTAATATACAGGCCTTTCCCGATGGCTACACCTTC. This encodes CASSSNIQAFPDGYTF.

This clone was picked up a small number of times. V usage is TRBV4-3 and J usage is TRBJ2-3; 7 bases are shared with TRBD1. The CDR3 runs to 17 residues. The junction had 12 bases not matched to a gene; V was cut back by 3 bases and J by 3 bases. Germline CDR1 is LGHNA and CDR2 is YSLEER. CDR3 nucleotide sequence: TGCGCCAGCAGCCACGACAGGGATGGCACGGGAACAGATACGCAGTATTTT. It encodes CASSHDRDGTGTDTQYF.

This sequence joins TRBV19 and TRBJ1-5; a possible D gene is TRBD1 (5 bases). Germline V gene lookup returns CDR1 LNHDA and CDR2 SQIVND (reference sequence). The CDR3 consists of 14 residues. V shed 7 bases and J shed 7 bases, with 17 bases lying between them. CDR3 in amino acids: CASIPGQGGQPQHF. The CDR3 DNA sequence: TGTGCCAGTATTCCGGGCCAGGGAGGGCAGCCCCAGCATTTT.

The CDR3 nucleotides are TGTGCCAGCAGCACGGGACTAGTTGGCAATGAGCAGTTCTTC. This encodes CASSTGLVGNEQFF. The J gene is TRBJ2-1, the V gene TRBV11-1; 8 nucleotides align to TRBD2. The CDR3 is 14 amino acids. The V and J ends lost 5 bases and 6 bases, in that order; junction bases with no gene match: 6. Looked up from germline, CDR1 is SGHAT and CDR2 is FQDESV (reference sequence).

The chain links TRBV19 to TRBJ1-1; D not certain. The germline V and J ends were trimmed by 2 bases and 8 bases, with 18 bases remaining between them. The CDR3 totals 15 residues. Germline V gene lookup returns CDR1 LNHDA and CDR2 SQIVND (reference sequence). In DNA form, the CDR3 reads TGTGCCAGTAGTATAAGCTCTTTGCCGTTTGTAGAAGCTTTCTTT. It translates to CASSISSLPFVEAFF. Using reference TRBV19 and TRBJ1-1 for the parts outside the CDR3, the full variable domain is DGGITQSPKYLFRKEGQNVTLSCEQNLNHDAMYWYRQDPGQGLRLIYYSQIVNDFQKGDIAEGYSVSREKKESFPLTVTSAQKNPTAFYLCASSISSLPFVEAFFGQGTRLTVV.

The gene calls are TRBV19 and TRBJ2-2; 8 bases are shared with TRBD1. The CDR3 is 17 amino acids. Trimming took 6 bases from V and 4 from J; bases not matched to a gene: 13. Germline assignment: CDR1 LNHDA and CDR2 SQIVND (reference sequence). CDR3 sequence: CASRRLSGTGGTGELFF. The CDR3 nucleotides are TGTGCCAGTAGGAGGTTGTCGGGGACAGGAGGCACCGGGGAGCTGTTTTTT.

CDR3 protein: CASSATRNEQFF. The CDR3 nucleotides are TGTGCCAGTAGTGCGACACGAAATGAGCAGTTCTTC. The chain links TRBV19 to TRBJ2-1; D gene uncertain. The CDR3 has 12 residues. Trimming cost V 5 bases and J 7 bases, with 9 bases left between them. Looked up from germline, CDR1 is LNHDA and CDR2 is SQIVND (reference sequence).

This sequence joins TRBV28 and TRBJ2-3, with D perhaps TRBD2 (5 bases). V was trimmed by 2 bases and J by 3 bases, leaving 6 bases between them. This CDR3 is built from 13 residues. The V gene's germline CDR1 is MDHEN and CDR2 SYDVKM. The CDR3 reads CASSLPGTDTQYF. The CDR3 DNA reads TGTGCCAGCAGTTTACCGGGAACAGATACGCAGTATTTT.

This chain uses TRBV6-2 or TRBV6-3 with TRBJ1-6, with 10 bases that match TRBD1. The V and J ends lost 2 bases and 6 bases, in that order; junction bases with no gene match: 4. The CDR3 is 16 amino acids. Germline V lookup: CDR1 MNHEY, CDR2 SVGEGT. The CDR3 sequence: CASSYLGQGFNSPLHF. Written as DNA, the CDR3 is TGTGCCAGCAGTTACCTGGGACAGGGGTTTAATTCACCCCTCCACTTT.

The chain carries TRBV28 and TRBJ1-6; the D gene is possibly TRBD1 (6 bases). CDR3 length equals 16 residues. CDR1 and CDR2 from the germline V gene are MDHEN and SYDVKM. This CDR3 reads CGSRDTESSYNSPLHF. The CDR3 DNA sequence: TGTGGATCCCGGGACACCGAGAGCTCCTATAATTCACCCCTCCACTTT.

In this sample, this clone turned up once. This chain uses TRBV7-2 with TRBJ2-1, with 10 bases matching TRBD2. The trim removed 1 base at V and 12 bases at J, leaving 6 bases unmatched. This CDR3 has 14 amino acids. Germline assignment: CDR1 SGHTA and CDR2 FQGNSA. This CDR3 is CASSLDPASGRQFF. DNA for the CDR3: TGTGCCAGCAGCTTAGACCCGGCTAGCGGGAGGCAGTTCTTC.

The genes are TRBV5-1 and TRBJ2-3; D is undetermined. CDR1 and CDR2 from the germline V gene are SGHRS and YFSETQ. V lost 2 bases to trimming and J lost 0 bases, with 16 bases between them. The CDR3 totals 17 residues. The CDR3, as DNA: TGCGCCAGCAGCTTCTCTCCGCAGAAAACGAGCACAGATACGCAGTATTTT. Translation gives CASSFSPQKTSTDTQYF.

This chain connects TRBV19 to TRBJ2-5; TRBD2 matches 8 bases. V lost 10 bases to trimming and J lost 0 bases; unmatched junction nucleotides: 7. The CDR3 runs to 14 residues. Germline V gives CDR1 LNHDA, CDR2 SQIVND (reference sequence). The CDR3 region has the DNA TGTGCCACCCGCCGGGGGGGGTACCAAGAGACCCAGTACTTC. This sequence encodes CATRRGGYQETQYF. Filled out from reference TRBV19 and TRBJ2-5, the complete variable domain reads DGGITQSPKYLFRKEGQNVTLSCEQNLNHDAMYWYRQDPGQGLRLIYYSQIVNDFQKGDIAEGYSVSREKKESFPLTVTSAQKNPTAFYLCATRRGGYQETQYFGPGTRLLVL.

The chain carries TRBV3-1 (or the pseudogene TRBV3-2) and TRBJ2-7, with 7 nucleotides matching TRBD1. The CDR3 has 15 residues. CDR1 LGHDT and CDR2 YNNKEL come from the germline V gene (reference sequence). Losses at the gene ends were 1 base for V and 5 bases for J; bases not matched to a gene: 8. The CDR3 region is CASSQGQGEFNEQYF. In DNA form, the CDR3 reads TGTGCCAGCAGCCAAGGACAGGGAGAGTTTAACGAGCAGTACTTC.

The rearrangement joins TRBV6-2 or TRBV6-3 to TRBJ2-7, with 7 bases that match TRBD2. Per germline, CDR1 MNHEY and CDR2 SVGEGT. This CDR3 has 17 residues. V lost 0 bases to trimming and J lost 0 bases; unmatched junction nucleotides: 8. CDR3 in DNA: TGTGCCAGCAGTTACTCGATAAGCGGGGAAAGCTCCTACGAGCAGTACTTC. Residues: CASSYSISGESSYEQYF.

J is TRBJ2-1 and V is TRBV29-1; TRBD2 matches at 13 bases. The CDR3 is 17 residues long. V lost 4 bases and J lost 4; bases outside the gene matches: 10. Germline V gene data show CDR1 as SQVTM and CDR2 as ANQGSEA. This CDR3 is CSVGTSGGLEIYNEQFF. CDR3 nucleotides: TGCAGCGTTGGGACTAGCGGGGGCCTAGAAATTTACAATGAGCAGTTCTTC.

The chain employs TRBV19 and TRBJ2-5; D gene ambiguous. Germline-derived CDR1 and CDR2 are LNHDA and SQIVND (reference sequence). The CDR3 is 13 amino acids. V was pared by 1 base and J by 4 bases, with 7 bases between. The CDR3 DNA sequence: TGTGCCAGTAGTATAGTGGTCGGAGAGACCCAGTACTTC. Translation gives CASSIVVGETQYF.

This chain joins TRBV5-5 and TRBJ2-5; 12 nucleotides align to TRBD1. This CDR3 spans 17 amino acids. CDR1 SGHKS and CDR2 YYEKEE come from the germline V gene (reference sequence). J gave up 6 bases and V 3 bases, and 12 bases lay outside the gene matches. The DNA of the CDR3 is TGTGCCAGCAGCTGGGCGAACCCGGGACAGGGGGCGAAGACCCAGTACTTC. Translating it yields CASSWANPGQGAKTQYF.

This clone was seen a handful of times. The chain carries TRBV20-1 and TRBJ2-7; weak D call: TRBD2 (6 bases). V was clipped by 3 bases and J by 3 bases, with 12 bases between them. Looked up from germline, CDR1 is DFQATT and CDR2 is SNEGSKA (reference sequence). There are 13 residues in the CDR3. The CDR3 DNA sequence: TGCAGTGCTAGTCATAGCGGTCGCTACGAGCAGTACTTC. Encoded protein: CSASHSGRYEQYF.